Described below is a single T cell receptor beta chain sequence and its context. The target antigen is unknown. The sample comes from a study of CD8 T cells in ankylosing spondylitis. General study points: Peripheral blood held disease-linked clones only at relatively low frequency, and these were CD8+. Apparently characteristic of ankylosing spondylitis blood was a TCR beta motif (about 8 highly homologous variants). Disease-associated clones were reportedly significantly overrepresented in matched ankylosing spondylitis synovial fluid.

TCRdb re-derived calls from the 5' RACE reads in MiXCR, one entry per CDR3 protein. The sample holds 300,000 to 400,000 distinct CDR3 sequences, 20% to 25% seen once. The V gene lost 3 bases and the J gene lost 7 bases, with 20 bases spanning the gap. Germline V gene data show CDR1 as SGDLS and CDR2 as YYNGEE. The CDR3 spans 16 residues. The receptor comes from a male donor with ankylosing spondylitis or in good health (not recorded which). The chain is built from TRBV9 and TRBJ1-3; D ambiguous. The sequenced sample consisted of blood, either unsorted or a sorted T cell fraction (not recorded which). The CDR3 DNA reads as TGTGCCAGCAGCGCCCGCCCTGGACGCGGCGAGAACACCATATATTTT. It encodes CASSARPGRGENTIYF.